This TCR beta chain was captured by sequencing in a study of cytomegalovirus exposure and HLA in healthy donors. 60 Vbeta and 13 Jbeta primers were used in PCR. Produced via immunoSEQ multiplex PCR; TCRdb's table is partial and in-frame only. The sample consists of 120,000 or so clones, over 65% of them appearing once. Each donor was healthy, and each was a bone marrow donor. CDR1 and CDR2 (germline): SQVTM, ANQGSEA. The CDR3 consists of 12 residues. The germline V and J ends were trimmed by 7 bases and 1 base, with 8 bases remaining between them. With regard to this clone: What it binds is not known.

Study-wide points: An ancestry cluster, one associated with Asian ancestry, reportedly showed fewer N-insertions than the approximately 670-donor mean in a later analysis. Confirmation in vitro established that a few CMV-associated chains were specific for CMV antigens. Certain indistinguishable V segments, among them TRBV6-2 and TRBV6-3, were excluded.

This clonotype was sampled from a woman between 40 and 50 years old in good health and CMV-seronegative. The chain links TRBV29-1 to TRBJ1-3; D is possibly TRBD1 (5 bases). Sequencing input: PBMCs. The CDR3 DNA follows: TGCAGCGGGGGCTATTCTGGAAACACCATATATTTT. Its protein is CSGGYSGNTIYF.